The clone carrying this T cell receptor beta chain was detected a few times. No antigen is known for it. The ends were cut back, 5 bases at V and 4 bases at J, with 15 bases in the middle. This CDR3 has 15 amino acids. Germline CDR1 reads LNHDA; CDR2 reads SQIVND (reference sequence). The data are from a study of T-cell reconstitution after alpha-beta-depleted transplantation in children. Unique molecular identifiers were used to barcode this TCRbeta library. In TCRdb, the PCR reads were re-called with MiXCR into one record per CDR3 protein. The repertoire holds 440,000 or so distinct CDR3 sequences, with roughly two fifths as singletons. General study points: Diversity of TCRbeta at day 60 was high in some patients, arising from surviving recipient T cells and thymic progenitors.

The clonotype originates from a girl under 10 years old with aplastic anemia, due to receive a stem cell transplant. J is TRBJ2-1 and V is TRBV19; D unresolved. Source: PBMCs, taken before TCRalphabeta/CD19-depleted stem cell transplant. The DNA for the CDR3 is TGTGCCAGTAGTCTGAGGCCGGAGTCTTACAATGAGCAGTTCTTC. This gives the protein CASSLRPESYNEQFF.